One and the same sample provided the 8 T cell receptor beta chains below, sequenced in a study of identical twins. TCRdb fed the 5' RACE reads into MiXCR, producing one record per CDR3 protein. This repertoire shows 500,000 to 550,000 distinct CDR3 sequences, 20% to 25% found once; its top ten account for 0.91%. These records were also assigned to another study, of T cells expressing NK-cell markers.

The specimen sequenced was CD4+ T cells sorted from blood. The source of these receptors is a young woman in good health.

This clonotype turned up a few times. This chain joins TRBV20-1 and TRBJ2-1; D perhaps matches TRBD2 (6 bases). The CDR3 loop spans 14 amino acids. The V end was cut by 0 bases, the J end by 10 bases, with 16 bases between. Germline V gene sequence: CDR1 DFQATT, CDR2 SNEGSKA (reference sequence). CDR3 amino acids: CSARDGNARGEQFF. The DNA of the CDR3 is TGCAGTGCTAGAGACGGGAATGCCCGGGGGGAGCAGTTCTTC.

The sample holds a few counts of this clonotype. The J gene is TRBJ2-2, the V gene TRBV7-3; TRBD1 agrees at 11 bases. The CDR3 is made up of 16 amino acids. The V gene's germline CDR1 is SGHTA and CDR2 FQGTGA. V gave up 5 bases and J gave up 5 bases; unmatched junction bases: 7. The CDR3 protein is CASSPGTGGLTGELFF. The CDR3 DNA follows: TGTGCCAGCAGCCCCGGGACAGGGGGGTTGACCGGGGAGCTGTTTTTT.

In its sample, this clonotype was seen a few times. The chain employs TRBV20-1 and TRBJ2-1; TRBD2 matches 9 bases. Germline assignment: CDR1 DFQATT and CDR2 SNEGSKA (reference sequence). The trim removed 6 bases at V and 7 bases at J, leaving 10 bases unmatched. The CDR3 loop spans 14 amino acids. This CDR3 is CSAPLAGSYNEQFF. CDR3 bases: TGCAGTGCCCCCCTAGCGGGGTCTTATAATGAGCAGTTCTTC.

This clonotype was observed a handful of times. The chain recombines TRBV28 with TRBJ2-3; 11 nucleotides agree with TRBD1. CDR3 length: 12 amino acids. CDR1 MDHEN and CDR2 SYDVKM come from the germline V gene. J was trimmed by 5 bases and V by 8 bases; bases with no gene match: 0. CDR3 in DNA: TGTGCCAGCGGGACAGGGGGAGATACGCAGTATTTT. Encoded protein: CASGTGGDTQYF.

The V gene is TRBV25-1, the J gene TRBJ2-7, with TRBD1 matching over 7 bases. Germline lookup yields CDR1 MGHDK and CDR2 SYGVNS. The CDR3 spans 14 residues. With 5 bases clipped from V and 4 bases from J, the junction kept 8 bases outside the gene matches. CDR3 nucleotide sequence: TGTGCCAGCAGTCCTGACAGGGTGAAATACGAGCAGTACTTC. This encodes CASSPDRVKYEQYF.

The chain links TRBV11-1 to TRBJ2-1; 8 positions match TRBD2. Trimming at V came to 4 bases and at J to 4 bases, leaving 12 bases not matched to a gene. CDR1 and CDR2 (germline): SGHAT, FQDESV (reference sequence). This CDR3 region has 17 residues. CDR3 bases: TGTGCCAGCAGCTCATCAATCGGGACTAGGGGTTACAATGAGCAGTTCTTC. Protein product: CASSSSIGTRGYNEQFF.

This chain uses TRBV20-1 with TRBJ2-5; 9 bases are shared with TRBD2. This CDR3 is built from 13 residues. J gave up 4 bases and V 5 bases, and 5 bases lay outside the gene matches. Germline CDR1 and CDR2: DFQATT and SNEGSKA (reference sequence). The CDR3 DNA follows: TGCAGTGCTTTGCAGCGGGGGGTAGAGACCCAGTACTTC. Protein product: CSALQRGVETQYF.

The chain employs TRBV12-3 or TRBV12-4 and TRBJ1-1, with D perhaps matching TRBD1 (6 bases). Between the trimmed V and J ends, which lost 0 bases and 0 bases, there was a span of 14 bases. The length of the CDR3 is 17 residues. The CDR3 loop is CASSLAGGITVNTEAFF. CDR3 nucleotides: TGTGCCAGCAGTTTAGCAGGGGGGATCACGGTGAACACTGAAGCTTTCTTT.